A single sample gave rise to the 3 T cell receptor beta chains below, sequenced in a study of OX40 agonist ivuxolimab in advanced cancers. Method: immunoSEQ multiplex PCR; TCRdb's copy keeps in-frame clones and lacks some. The profile covers 25,000 to 40,000 clones, with 84% appearing a single time and about a fifth taken by the ten largest. This specimen was CD4+ or CD8+ T cells sorted from blood, taken in a trial of the OX40 agonist ivuxolimab. The receptors shown here come from an adult with an advanced solid tumor such as melanoma, head and neck, liver or kidney cancer.

Sample share makes this clone medium-sized. The chain is built from TRBV28 and TRBJ2-1; D is perhaps TRBD2 (5 bases). Germline CDR1 and CDR2: MDHEN and SYDVKM. The V and J ends lost 2 bases and 9 bases respectively, with 5 bases between them. The CDR3 has 11 amino acids. CDR3 nucleotide sequence: TGTGCCAGCAGTTTAGCGGGTGAGCAGTTCTTC. It codes for CASSLAGEQFF.

The chain links TRBV9 to TRBJ2-3, with 10 nucleotides matching TRBD2. Germline CDR1 and CDR2: SGDLS and YYNGEE. This CDR3 spans 15 amino acids. Losses at the gene ends were 3 bases for V and 4 bases for J; bases not matched to a gene: 5. This chain's CDR3 is CASSGAGGLPDTQYF. The CDR3 DNA sequence: TGTGCCAGCAGCGGAGCGGGGGGGCTTCCAGATACGCAGTATTTT.

This clone was observed a few times. The rearrangement uses TRBV9 and TRBJ2-2; 7 positions match TRBD1. The CDR3 has 14 residues. V shed 0 bases and J 7 bases; nucleotides not matched to a gene: 3. Germline-derived CDR1 and CDR2 are SGDLS and YYNGEE. The CDR3 nucleotides are TGTGCCAGCAGCGTAGCGGCAGGGGGCGGGGAGCTGTTTTTT. This codes for CASSVAAGGGELFF. Full variable domain (remainder filled in from reference TRBV9 and TRBJ2-2): DSGVTQTPKHLITATGQRVTLRCSPRSGDLSVYWYQQSLDQGLQFLIQYYNGEERAKGNILERFSAQQFPDLHSELNLSSLELGDSALYFCASSVAAGGGELFFGEGSRLTVL.